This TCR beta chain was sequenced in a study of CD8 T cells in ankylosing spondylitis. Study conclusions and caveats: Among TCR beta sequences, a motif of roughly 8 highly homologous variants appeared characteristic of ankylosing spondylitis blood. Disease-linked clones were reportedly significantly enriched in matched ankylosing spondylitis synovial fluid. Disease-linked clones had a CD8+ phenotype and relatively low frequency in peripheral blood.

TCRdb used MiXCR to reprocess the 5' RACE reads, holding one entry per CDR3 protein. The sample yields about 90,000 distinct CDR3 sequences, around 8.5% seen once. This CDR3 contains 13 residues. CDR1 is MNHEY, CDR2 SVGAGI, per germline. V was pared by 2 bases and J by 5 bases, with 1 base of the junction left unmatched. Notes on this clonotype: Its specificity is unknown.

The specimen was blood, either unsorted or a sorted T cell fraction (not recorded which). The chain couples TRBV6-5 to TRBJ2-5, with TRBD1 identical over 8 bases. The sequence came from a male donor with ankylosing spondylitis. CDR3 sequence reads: CASSYTGGETQYF. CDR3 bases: TGTGCCAGCAGTTACACAGGGGGGGAGACCCAGTACTTC.